Presented here are 5 T cell receptor beta chains from one specimen sequenced in a study of blood T cell repertoires in COVID-19 (dated by TCRdb to about 2020). Library preparation used the immunoSEQ multiplex PCR assay. TCRdb took over this immuneACCESS table, retaining in-frame rearrangements with V and J assigned. Such tables are incomplete; in checked studies, under half of the missing clones stem from an unresolved V gene, and the remainder is unexplained. Within this sample are about 87,000 clones, with over 75% of them counted one time only. The ten largest account for 3% to 3.5% of the sample. The source material was peripheral blood. The receptors here all came from a woman older than 75 with COVID-19, enrolled during active disease.

The chain joins TRBV7-3 to TRBJ2-7; possibly TRBD1 for D (6 bases). This CDR3 region has 17 residues. V lost 10 bases and J lost 0, with 25 bases in between. Germline CDR1 SGHTA, CDR2 FQGTGA. Here the CDR3 reads CAIYPPGHNIPSYEQYF. In DNA form, the CDR3 reads TGTGCCATATACCCGCCGGGACACAATATCCCCTCCTACGAGCAGTACTTC.

V usage is TRBV29-1 and J usage is TRBJ2-3; D may be TRBD2 (8 bases). The V gene's germline CDR1 is SQVTM and CDR2 ANQGSEA. V was cut by 7 bases and J by 1 base, with 21 bases left in between. This CDR3 is 16 amino acids long. In DNA form, the CDR3 reads TGCAGCGCCAGGGGGAGCGGGAGCTCTGGCACAGATACGCAGTATTTT. Protein product: CSARGSGSSGTDTQYF.

This clone was counted a few times. The chain links TRBV16 to TRBJ1-2; D is perhaps TRBD1 (6 bases). Germline V gene data show CDR1 as KGHSY and CDR2 as FQNENV. The CDR3 is made up of 16 amino acids. The V gene lost 5 bases and the J gene lost 1 base, with 17 bases spanning the gap. The CDR3 region has the DNA TGTGCCAGCAGCTCTACGCCAGGGGAAGGTAACTATGGCTACACCTTC. Its protein is CASSSTPGEGNYGYTF.

The chain uses TRBV7-8 and TRBJ1-2; D not certain. Trimming stripped 0 bases from V and 0 bases from J, with 14 bases between. The CDR3 loop spans 17 amino acids. Per germline, CDR1 SGHVS and CDR2 FQNEAQ. In DNA, the CDR3 is TGTGCCAGCAGCTTAGCGCCACCTCCCGGGACTAACTATGGCTACACCTTC. Amino acid sequence: CASSLAPPPGTNYGYTF.

J is TRBJ2-1 and V is TRBV2, with 13 bases fitting TRBD2. Germline loops: CDR1 SNHLY, CDR2 FYNNEI. V lost 7 bases and J lost 12; bases outside the gene matches: 15. The CDR3 extends over 16 amino acids. The CDR3 sequence is CASTFGLAGALEGQFF. CDR3 DNA sequence: TGTGCCAGCACCTTCGGACTAGCGGGAGCACTCGAAGGGCAGTTCTTC.